This T cell receptor beta chain was recorded in a study of blood T cell repertoires in COVID-19. On the study more broadly: COVID-19 samples from acute and convalescent phases originated in the United States, Italy and Spain. In each case, the material was cDNA or gDNA derived from T cells, B-cell-depleted T cells, or PBMCs.

Original analysis: Estimation of nucleated cell counts relied on the amplification of reference gene primers. Repertoires were generated with immunoSEQ multiplex PCR, while TCRdb's copy carries only in-frame clones and drops some. That table gives V, J and clone size, and the DNA gave D and trimming. The data show roughly 43,000 clones, around 83% seen once. The source of this sequence is a woman older than 75 with acute or convalescent COVID-19. The sample taken for sequencing was peripheral blood.

CDR3 residues: CASSFPGQGAYEQYF. DNA for the CDR3: TGTGCCAGCAGTTTTCCGGGACAGGGGGCGTACGAGCAGTACTTC. The gene calls are TRBV5-4 and TRBJ2-7, with TRBD1 matching over 12 bases. Germline lookup yields CDR1 SGHNT and CDR2 YYREEE (reference sequence). The V and J ends lost 5 bases and 4 bases, in that order; junction bases with no gene match: 7. The length of the CDR3 is 15 residues. The full variable domain, rest sourced from reference TRBV5-4 and TRBJ2-7, is ETGVTQSPTHLIKTRGQQVTLRCSSQSGHNTVSWYQQALGQGPQFIFQYYREEENGRGNFPPRFSGLQFPNYSSELNVNALELDDSALYLCASSFPGQGAYEQYFGPGTRLTVT.